This TCR beta chain emerged from a study of PD-L1 blockade in urothelial cancer. Time point meaning: peripheral blood 6 weeks after treatment start. The CDR3 extends over 15 amino acids. Germline V lookup: CDR1 SEHNR, CDR2 FQNEAQ (reference sequence). V shed 5 bases, J shed 6 bases, and the junction held 10 bases outside the gene matches. Clones were read by immunoSEQ multiplex PCR, and TCRdb kept only the in-frame ones, dropping some. The sample lists about 130,000 clones, roughly 86% occurring once. This clone was recorded once. V gene TRBV7-9 combines with J gene TRBJ2-1, with 7 bases lining up with TRBD2. The origin of this receptor is a man over 45 with urothelial cancer. Sample: PBMCs, taken around atezolizumab (anti-PD-L1) treatment. The CDR3 region is CASSLLGEGSNEQFF. CDR3 bases: TGTGCCAGCAGCCTACTAGGGGAGGGTAGCAATGAGCAGTTCTTC.